This TCR beta chain was obtained from a study of T cell responses to AZD1222 COVID-19 vaccine. Trimming cost V 5 bases and J 6 bases; bases outside gene matches: 5. The CDR3 is 15 residues long. Germline V CDR1 and CDR2: SGHVS, FQNEAQ. Sequencing used immunoSEQ multiplex PCR; TCRdb keeps in-frame clones, though not all of them. Among about 93,000 clones listed, over 75% were seen once. This chain uses TRBV7-8 with TRBJ2-2, with 11 bases fitting TRBD2. Sample: peripheral blood, taken 28 days after the second AZD1222 dose. This receptor was identified in an adult who received the AZD1222 COVID-19 vaccine. CDR3 sequence: CASSVSGGAAGELFF. DNA for the CDR3: TGTGCCAGCAGCGTTAGCGGGGGGGCCGCCGGGGAGCTGTTTTTT.